The subject of this entry is one T cell receptor beta chain. Antigen unknown. The data derive from a study of shared clonotypes between healthy human individuals. Study as a whole: Each donor had three CD4 naive, three CD4 memory, two CD8 naive and one CD8 memory plate.

CDR3 length equals 15 residues. After removal of 6 bases from V and 0 bases from J, the junction contained 6 bases not matched to a gene. The germline CDR1 and CDR2 sequences are SNHLY and FYNNEI. Points from the study as a whole: Sorted-subset sequencing was shown by rarefaction to be incomplete despite large depth. A handful of donors held about 5% of naive CD4 clonotypes in common.

Per sorted-subset replicate PCR, input was approximately 180 ng DNA, representing 30,000 or so T cell genomes. Using immunoSEQ multiplex PCR, the repertoire was profiled, and TCRdb retains in-frame clones only, with some absent. The sample holds roughly 640,000 clones, roughly 70% seen once. The J gene is TRBJ2-3, the V gene TRBV2, with 7 bases that match TRBD2. Sequenced material: memory CD4+ T cells sorted from blood. The subset is: CD45RA-negative fraction. The receptor was derived from a woman aged 25 to 39 in good health. CDR3 in DNA: TGTGCCAGCAGCCTTTTGACTAGCAGCACAGATACGCAGTATTTT. Encoded protein: CASSLLTSSTDTQYF.